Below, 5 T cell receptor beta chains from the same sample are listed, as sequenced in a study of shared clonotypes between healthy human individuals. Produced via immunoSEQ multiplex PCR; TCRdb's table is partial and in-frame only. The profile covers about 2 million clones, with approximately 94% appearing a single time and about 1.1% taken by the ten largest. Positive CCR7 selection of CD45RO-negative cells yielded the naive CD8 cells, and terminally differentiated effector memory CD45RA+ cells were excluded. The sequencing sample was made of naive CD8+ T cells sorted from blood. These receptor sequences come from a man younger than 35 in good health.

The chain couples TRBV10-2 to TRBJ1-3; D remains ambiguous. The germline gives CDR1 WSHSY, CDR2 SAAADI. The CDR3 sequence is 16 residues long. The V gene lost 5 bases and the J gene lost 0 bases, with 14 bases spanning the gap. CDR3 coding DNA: TGCGCCAGCAGTTGGGAGTCCCCAAGCTCTGGAAACACCATATATTTT. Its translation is CASSWESPSSGNTIYF.

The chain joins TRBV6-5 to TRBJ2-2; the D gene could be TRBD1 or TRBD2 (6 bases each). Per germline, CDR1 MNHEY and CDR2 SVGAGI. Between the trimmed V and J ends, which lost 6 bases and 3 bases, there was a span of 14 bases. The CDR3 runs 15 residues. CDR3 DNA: TGTGCCAGCAGGGAGGGACATGGGGACACCGGGGAGCTGTTTTTT. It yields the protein CASREGHGDTGELFF.

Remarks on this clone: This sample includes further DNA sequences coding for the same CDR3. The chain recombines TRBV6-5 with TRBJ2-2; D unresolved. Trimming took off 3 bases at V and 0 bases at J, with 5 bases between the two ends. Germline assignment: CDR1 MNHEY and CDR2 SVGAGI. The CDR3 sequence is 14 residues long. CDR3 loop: CASSYGPNTGELFF. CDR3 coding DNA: TGTGCCAGCAGTTATGGACCGAACACCGGGGAGCTGTTTTTT.

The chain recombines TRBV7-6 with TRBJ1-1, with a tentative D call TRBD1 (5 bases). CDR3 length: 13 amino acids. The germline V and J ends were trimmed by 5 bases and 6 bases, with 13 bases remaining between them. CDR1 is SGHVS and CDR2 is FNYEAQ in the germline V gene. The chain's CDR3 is CASSKGTPSEAFF. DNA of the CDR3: TGTGCCAGCAGCAAAGGGACTCCTTCTGAAGCTTTCTTT.

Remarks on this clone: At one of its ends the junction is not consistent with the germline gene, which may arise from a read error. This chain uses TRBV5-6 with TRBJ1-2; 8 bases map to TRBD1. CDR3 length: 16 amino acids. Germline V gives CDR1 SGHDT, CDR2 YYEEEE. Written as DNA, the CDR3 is TGTGCCAGCAGTTTGGGACAGGATGAAGCTAACTATGGCTACACCTTC. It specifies CASSLGQDEANYGYTF.